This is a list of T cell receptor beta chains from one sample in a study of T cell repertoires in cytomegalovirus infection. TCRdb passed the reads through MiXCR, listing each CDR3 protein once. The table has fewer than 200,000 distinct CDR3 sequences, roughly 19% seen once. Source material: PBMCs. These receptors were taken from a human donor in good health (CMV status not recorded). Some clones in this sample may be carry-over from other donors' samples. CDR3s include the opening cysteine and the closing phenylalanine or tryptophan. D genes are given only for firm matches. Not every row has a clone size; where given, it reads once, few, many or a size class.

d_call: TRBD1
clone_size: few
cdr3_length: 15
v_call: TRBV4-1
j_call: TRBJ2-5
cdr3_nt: TGCGCCAGCAGCCAACTAGACAGGGGGCAAGAGACCCAGTACTTC
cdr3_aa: CASSQLDRGQETQYF

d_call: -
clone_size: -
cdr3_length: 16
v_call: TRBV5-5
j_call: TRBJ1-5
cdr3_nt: TGTGCCAGCAGCTTGGAGATGTGGGGAGCGGATCAGCCCCAGCATTTT
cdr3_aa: CASSLEMWGADQPQHF

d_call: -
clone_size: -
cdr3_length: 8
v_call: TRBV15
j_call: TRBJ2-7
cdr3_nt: TGTGCCACCGCGCGCCAGTACTTC
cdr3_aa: CATARQYF

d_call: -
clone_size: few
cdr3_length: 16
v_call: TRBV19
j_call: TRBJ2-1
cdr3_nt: TGTGCCAGTAGTAACATTGGGGGTTTGATCTACAATGAGCAGTTCTTC
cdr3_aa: CASSNIGGLIYNEQFF

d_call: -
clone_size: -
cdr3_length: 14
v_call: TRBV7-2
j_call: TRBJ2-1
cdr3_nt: TGTGCCAGTACTTCCGGGATCCTCTACAATGAGCAGTTCTTC
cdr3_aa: CASTSGILYNEQFF

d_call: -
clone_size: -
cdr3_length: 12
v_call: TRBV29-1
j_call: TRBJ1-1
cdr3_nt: TGCAGCGTTGGGTCAGGGGACACTGAAGCTTTCTTT
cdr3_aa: CSVGSGDTEAFF

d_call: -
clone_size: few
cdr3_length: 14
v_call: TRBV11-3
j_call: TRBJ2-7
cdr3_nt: TGTGCCAGCAGCTTAGAGACCCTTGGGGGACCCCAGTACTTC
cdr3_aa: CASSLETLGGPQYF

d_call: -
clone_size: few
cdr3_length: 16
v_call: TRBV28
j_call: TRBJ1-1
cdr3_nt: TGTGCCAGCAGCTCCATGCGTCCGGGTGGGAACACTGAAGCTTTCTTT
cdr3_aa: CASSSMRPGGNTEAFF

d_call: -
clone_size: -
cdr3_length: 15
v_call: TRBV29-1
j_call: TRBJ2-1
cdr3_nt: TGCAGCGTTGATGGGGGTCAGAGCGCTTACAATGAGCAGTTCTTC
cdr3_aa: CSVDGGQSAYNEQFF

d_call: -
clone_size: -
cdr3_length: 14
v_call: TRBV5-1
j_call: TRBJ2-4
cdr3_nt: TGCGCCAGCAGCTCCGGGGGCAGCAAAAACATTCAGTACTTC
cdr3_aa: CASSSGGSKNIQYF

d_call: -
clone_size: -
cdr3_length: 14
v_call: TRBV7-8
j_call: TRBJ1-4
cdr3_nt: TGTGCCAGCAGCTTCGGGAAATCGGGGGAAAAACTGTTTTTT
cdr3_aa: CASSFGKSGEKLFF

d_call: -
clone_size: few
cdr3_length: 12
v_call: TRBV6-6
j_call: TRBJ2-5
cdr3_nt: TGTGCCAGCAGTTACTCGAGGGAGACCCAGTACTTC
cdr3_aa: CASSYSRETQYF

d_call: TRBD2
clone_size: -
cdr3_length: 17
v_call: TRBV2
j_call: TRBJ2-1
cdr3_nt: TGTGCCAGCAGTGAAGCGCGTAGTAGCGGGAAAGATGCTGAGCAGTTCTTC
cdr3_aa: CASSEARSSGKDAEQFF

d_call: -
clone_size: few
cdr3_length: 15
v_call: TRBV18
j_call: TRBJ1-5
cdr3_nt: TGTGCCAGCTCACCCTCTCTTGGGAGCAATCAGCCCCAGCATTTT
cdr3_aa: CASSPSLGSNQPQHF

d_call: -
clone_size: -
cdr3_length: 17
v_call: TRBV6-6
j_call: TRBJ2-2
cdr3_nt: TGTGCCAGCAGTTACTTCACCGGGCAGCCGAACACCGGGGAGCTGTTTTTT
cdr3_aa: CASSYFTGQPNTGELFF

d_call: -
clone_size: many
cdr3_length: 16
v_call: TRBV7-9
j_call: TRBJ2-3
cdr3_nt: TGTGCCAGCAGCCGCCTGAGGGGTCCCAGCACAGATACGCAGTATTTT
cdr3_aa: CASSRLRGPSTDTQYF

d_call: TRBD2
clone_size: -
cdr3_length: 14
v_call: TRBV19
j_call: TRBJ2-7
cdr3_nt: TGTGCCAGTAGTCAAGGGCGGGGGAGAGACGAGCAGTACTTC
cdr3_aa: CASSQGRGRDEQYF

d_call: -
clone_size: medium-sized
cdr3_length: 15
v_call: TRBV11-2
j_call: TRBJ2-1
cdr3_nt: TGTGCCAGCAGCGCGACCGGGCGAGACGGGGATGAGCAGTTCTTC
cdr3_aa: CASSATGRDGDEQFF

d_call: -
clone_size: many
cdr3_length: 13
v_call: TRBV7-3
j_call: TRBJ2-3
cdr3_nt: TGTGCCAGCAGCCCGGGACTGACAGATACGCAGTATTTT
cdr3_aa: CASSPGLTDTQYF

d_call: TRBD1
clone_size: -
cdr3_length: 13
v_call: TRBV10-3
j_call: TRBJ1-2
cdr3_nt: TGTGCCATCAGCCAGGGGGGGAACTATGGCTACACCTTC
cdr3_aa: CAISQGGNYGYTF

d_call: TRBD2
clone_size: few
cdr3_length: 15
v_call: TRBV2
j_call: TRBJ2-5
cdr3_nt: TGTGCCAGCAGGGCTCTACAAGCGGGGAAGGAGACCCAGTACTTC
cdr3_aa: CASRALQAGKETQYF

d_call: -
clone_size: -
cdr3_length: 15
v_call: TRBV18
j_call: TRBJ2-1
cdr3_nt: TGTGCCAGCTCCCTGACTCCGGGTCCGTTCGATGAGCAGTTCTTC
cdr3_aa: CASSLTPGPFDEQFF

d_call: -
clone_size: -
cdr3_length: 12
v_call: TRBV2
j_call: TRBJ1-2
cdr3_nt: TGTGCCAGCGAAGTACTTAACTATGGCTACACCTTC
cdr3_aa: CASEVLNYGYTF

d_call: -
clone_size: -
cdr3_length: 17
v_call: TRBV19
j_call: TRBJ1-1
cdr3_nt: TGTGCCAGTAGTCGGGCAGGGGCTCCTTCTTTGAACACTGAAGCTTTCTTT
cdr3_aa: CASSRAGAPSLNTEAFF